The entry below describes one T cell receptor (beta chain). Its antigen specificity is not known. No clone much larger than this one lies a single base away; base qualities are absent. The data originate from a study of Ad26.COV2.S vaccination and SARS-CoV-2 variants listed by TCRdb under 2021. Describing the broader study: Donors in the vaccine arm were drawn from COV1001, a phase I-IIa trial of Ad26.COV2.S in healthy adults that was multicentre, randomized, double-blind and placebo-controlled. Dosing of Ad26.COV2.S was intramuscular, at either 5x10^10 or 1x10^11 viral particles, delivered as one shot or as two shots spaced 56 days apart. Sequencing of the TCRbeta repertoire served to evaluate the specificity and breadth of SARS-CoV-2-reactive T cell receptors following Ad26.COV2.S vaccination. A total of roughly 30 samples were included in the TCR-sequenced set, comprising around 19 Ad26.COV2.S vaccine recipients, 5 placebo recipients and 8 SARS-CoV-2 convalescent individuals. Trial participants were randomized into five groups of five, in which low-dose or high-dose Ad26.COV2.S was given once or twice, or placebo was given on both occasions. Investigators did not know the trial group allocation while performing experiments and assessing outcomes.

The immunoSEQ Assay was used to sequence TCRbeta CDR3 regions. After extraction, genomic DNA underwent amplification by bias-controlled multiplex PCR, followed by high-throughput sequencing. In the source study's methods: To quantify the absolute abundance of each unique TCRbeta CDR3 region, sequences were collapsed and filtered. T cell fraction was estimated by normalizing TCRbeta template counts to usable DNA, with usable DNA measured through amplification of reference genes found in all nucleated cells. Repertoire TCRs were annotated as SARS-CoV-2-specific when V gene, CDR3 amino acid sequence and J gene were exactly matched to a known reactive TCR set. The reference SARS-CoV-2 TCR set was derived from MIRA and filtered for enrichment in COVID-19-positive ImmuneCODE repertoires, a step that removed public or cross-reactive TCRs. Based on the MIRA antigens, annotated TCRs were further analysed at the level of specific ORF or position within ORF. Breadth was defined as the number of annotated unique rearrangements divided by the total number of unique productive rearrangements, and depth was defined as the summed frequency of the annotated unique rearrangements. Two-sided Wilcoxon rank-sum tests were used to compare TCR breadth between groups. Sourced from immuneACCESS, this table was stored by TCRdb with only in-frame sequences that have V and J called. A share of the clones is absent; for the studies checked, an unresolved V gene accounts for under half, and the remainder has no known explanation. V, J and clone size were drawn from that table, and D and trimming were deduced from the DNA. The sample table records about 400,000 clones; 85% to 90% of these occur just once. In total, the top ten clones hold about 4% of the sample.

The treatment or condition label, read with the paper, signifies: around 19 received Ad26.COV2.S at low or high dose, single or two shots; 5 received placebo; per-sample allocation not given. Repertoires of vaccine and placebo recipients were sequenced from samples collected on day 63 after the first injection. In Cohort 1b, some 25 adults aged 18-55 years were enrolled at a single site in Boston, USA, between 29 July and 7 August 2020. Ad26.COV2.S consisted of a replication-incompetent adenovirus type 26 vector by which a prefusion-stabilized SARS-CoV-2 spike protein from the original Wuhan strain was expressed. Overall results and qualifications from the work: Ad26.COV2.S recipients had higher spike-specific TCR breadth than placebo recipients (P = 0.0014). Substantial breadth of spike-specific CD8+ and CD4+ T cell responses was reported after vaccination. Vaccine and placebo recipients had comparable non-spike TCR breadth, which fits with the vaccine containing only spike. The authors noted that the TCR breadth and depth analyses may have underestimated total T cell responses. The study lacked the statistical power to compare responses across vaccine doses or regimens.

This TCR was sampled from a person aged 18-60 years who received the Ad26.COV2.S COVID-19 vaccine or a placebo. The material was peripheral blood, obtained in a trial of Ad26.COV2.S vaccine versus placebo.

The DNA sequence is as follows: TGTGCCAGCAGCCCTTTGCTCCAGGGGGACGAGCAGTACTTC. This is translated as CASSPLLQGDEQYF. The rearranged segments are TRBV14 and TRBJ2-7; 7 bases in between match TRBD1. CDR3 length: 14 amino acids, cysteine to phenylalanine. The DNA shown is the 42-base CDR3, in frame from base 1. After removal of 4 bases from V and 5 bases from J, the junction retains 8 bases not matched to a gene. From a lookup of the germline V gene, CDR1 and CDR2 are SGHDN and FVKESK. The CDR3 plus the reference TRBV14 and TRBJ2-7 genes for the other parts give the full variable domain: EAGVTQFPSHSVIEKGQTVTLRCDPISGHDNLYWYRRVMGKEIKFLLHFVKESKQDESGMPNNRFLAERTGGTYSTLKVQPAELEDSGVYFCASSPLLQGDEQYFGPGTRLTVT.